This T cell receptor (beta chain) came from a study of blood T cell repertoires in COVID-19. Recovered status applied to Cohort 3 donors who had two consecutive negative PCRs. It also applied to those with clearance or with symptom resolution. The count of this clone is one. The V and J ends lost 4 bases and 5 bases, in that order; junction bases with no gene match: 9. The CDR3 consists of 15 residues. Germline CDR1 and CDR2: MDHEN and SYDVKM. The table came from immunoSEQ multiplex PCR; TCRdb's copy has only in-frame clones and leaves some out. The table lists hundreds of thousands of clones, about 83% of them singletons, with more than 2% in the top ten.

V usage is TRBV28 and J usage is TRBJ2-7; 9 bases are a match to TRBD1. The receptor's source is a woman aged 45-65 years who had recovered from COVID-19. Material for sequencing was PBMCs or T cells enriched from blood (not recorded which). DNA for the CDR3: TGTGCCAGCAGTTCCCCGGGACAGGGTTCCAACGAGCAGTACTTC. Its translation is CASSSPGQGSNEQYF.